Following are 23 T cell receptor beta chains from one sample sequenced in a study of cytomegalovirus exposure and HLA in healthy donors. Primers included in the PCR were 60 Vbeta and 13 Jbeta primers. Assay: immunoSEQ multiplex PCR; the TCRdb copy retains only in-frame clones and omits some. This table holds about 150,000 clones, roughly 80% found once. The specimen sequenced was PBMCs. These receptor sequences come from a man aged 40-50 years in good health and CMV-seropositive.

The chain joins TRBV10-1 to TRBJ1-1, with D possibly TRBD1 on 6 matching bases. The V end was cut by 9 bases, the J end by 9 bases, with 17 bases between. The CDR3 length is 12 residues. CDR1 WNHNN and CDR2 SYGVQD come from the germline V gene (reference sequence). CDR3 sequence reads: CASHRVAGKAFF. CDR3 bases: TGCGCCAGTCACAGGGTGGCCGGGAAAGCTTTCTTT.

The V and J genes are TRBV27 and TRBJ2-7, with a tentative D call TRBD2 (5 bases). The CDR3 extends over 13 amino acids. V was pared by 2 bases and J by 6 bases, with 11 bases between. Per germline, CDR1 MNHEY and CDR2 SMNVEV (reference sequence). Here the CDR3 reads CASSLKKDSEQYF. For the CDR3, the DNA is TGTGCCAGCAGTTTAAAAAAGGACTCCGAGCAGTACTTC.

This clone has only a few counts. The chain uses TRBV4-3 and TRBJ2-4; D is ambiguous. CDR1 is LGHNA, CDR2 YSLEER, per germline. The V gene lost 3 bases and the J gene lost 8 bases, with 11 bases spanning the gap. This CDR3 is 13 amino acids long. The CDR3 nucleotides are TGCGCCAGCAGCCAGGAGCCCCGTGACATTCAGTACTTC. It specifies CASSQEPRDIQYF.

The chain joins TRBV30 to TRBJ1-2, with 7 positions matching TRBD1. This CDR3 comprises 13 residues. CDR1 and CDR2 from the germline V gene are GTSNPN and SVGIG (reference sequence). V gave up 3 bases and J gave up 3 bases; unmatched junction bases: 4. CDR3 sequence (DNA): TGTGCCTGGAGCCCCGGGACAGACTATGGCTACACCTTC. It yields the protein CAWSPGTDYGYTF.

A single count supports this clone. The V gene is TRBV27, the J gene TRBJ2-5, with D possibly matching TRBD1 (6 bases). CDR1 is MNHEY and CDR2 is SMNVEV in the germline V gene (reference sequence). CDR3 length: 15 amino acids. Trimming removed 7 bases at V and 4 bases at J, with 19 bases between. For the CDR3, the DNA is TGTGCCAGCACCTTCCTTGGGGGCAGTCCAGAGACCCAGTACTTC. Protein sequence: CASTFLGGSPETQYF.

The DNA of the CDR3 is TGTGCCAGCAGTACCAGGGAGGCCCAACAAGGTGAAGCTTTCTTT. Translation gives CASSTREAQQGEAFF. V is TRBV27 and J is TRBJ1-1; the D gene is possibly TRBD1 (5 bases). Trimming took off 5 bases at V and 7 bases at J, with 20 bases between the two ends. Germline values: CDR1 MNHEY, CDR2 SMNVEV (reference sequence). The CDR3 spans 15 residues.

The chain is built from TRBV9 and TRBJ2-3, with TRBD2 matching 7 bases. CDR1 and CDR2 (germline): SGDLS, YYNGEE. The CDR3 extends over 14 amino acids. Trimming took 0 bases from V and 4 from J; bases not matched to a gene: 2. The CDR3 sequence is CASSVELASDTQYF. CDR3 DNA sequence: TGTGCCAGCAGCGTAGAACTAGCGTCAGATACGCAGTATTTT.

This chain connects TRBV10-1 to TRBJ1-4; 8 bases map to TRBD1. CDR3 length: 18 amino acids. Germline V gene lookup returns CDR1 WNHNN and CDR2 SYGVQD (reference sequence). The V and J ends lost 0 bases and 5 bases, in that order; junction bases with no gene match: 11. Written as DNA, the CDR3 is TGCGCCAGCAGTGAGTCGCAGCCCACAGGGGGAAAGAATGAAAAACTGTTTTTT. Its protein product is CASSESQPTGGKNEKLFF.

The chain carries TRBV27 and TRBJ2-3, with 7 bases that match TRBD1. Trimming cost V 4 bases and J 2 bases; bases outside gene matches: 6. The germline CDR1 and CDR2 sequences are MNHEY and SMNVEV (reference sequence). CDR3 length: 15 residues. Written as DNA, the CDR3 is TGTGCCAGCAGTTCACAGGGGCCGCCCACAGATACGCAGTATTTT. It is translated as CASSSQGPPTDTQYF.

The genes are TRBV7-8 and TRBJ2-5; 8 bases fit TRBD2. CDR1 and CDR2 from the germline V gene are SGHVS and FQNEAQ. This CDR3 region has 16 residues. Trimming cost V 0 bases and J 9 bases; bases outside gene matches: 12. The CDR3: CASSLASGTWERAQYF. CDR3 bases: TGTGCCAGCAGCTTAGCTAGCGGGACCTGGGAGAGGGCCCAGTACTTC.

J is TRBJ1-1 and V is TRBV30; tentative D call: TRBD1 (5 bases). V gave up 8 bases and J gave up 5 bases, with 18 bases separating them. This CDR3 has 13 residues. The germline gives CDR1 GTSNPN, CDR2 SVGIG (reference sequence). The CDR3 DNA reads as TGTGCCGTTGACAGTCCCATGAGGACTGAAGCTTTCTTT. This sequence encodes CAVDSPMRTEAFF.

The gene calls are TRBV15 and TRBJ2-7, with D unresolved. Germline loops: CDR1 LNHNV, CDR2 YYDKDF (reference sequence). The V end was cut by 5 bases, the J end by 0 bases, with 8 bases between. This CDR3 is built from 13 residues. CDR3 nucleotides: TGTGCCACCAGCCTCACACCCTCCTACGAGCAGTACTTC. This sequence encodes CATSLTPSYEQYF.

The gene calls are TRBV28 and TRBJ2-4, with 9 bases that match TRBD1. CDR3 length: 15 residues. V shed 5 bases and J 8 bases; nucleotides not matched to a gene: 10. Germline V gives CDR1 MDHEN, CDR2 SYDVKM. The CDR3 DNA sequence: TGTGCCAGCAGTCAAACCGGGACAGGGAAGGACATTCAGTACTTC. Translation gives CASSQTGTGKDIQYF.

The chain carries TRBV13 and TRBJ2-2, with D possibly being TRBD1 (7 bases). CDR3 length: 14 residues. The germline V and J ends were trimmed by 0 bases and 6 bases, with 8 bases remaining between them. CDR1 is PRHDT and CDR2 is FYEKMQ in the germline V gene (reference sequence). The CDR3 DNA reads TGTGCCAGCAGCTTAGGCAGGGGGGCCGGGGAGCTGTTTTTT. This encodes CASSLGRGAGELFF.

The gene calls are TRBV5-1 and TRBJ2-5, with TRBD1 matching 8 bases. Per germline, CDR1 SGHRS and CDR2 YFSETQ. V was pared by 0 bases and J by 1 base, with 2 bases of the junction left unmatched. CDR3 length: 15 residues. The CDR3 region is CASSLEGTGQETQYF. The CDR3 DNA is TGCGCCAGCAGCTTGGAAGGGACAGGCCAAGAGACCCAGTACTTC.

The rearrangement joins TRBV5-5 to TRBJ2-7; D uncertain. This CDR3 is 14 amino acids long. Germline-derived CDR1 and CDR2 are SGHKS and YYEKEE (reference sequence). Trimming took 2 bases from V and 4 from J, leaving 13 bases between them. CDR3 DNA: TGTGCCAGCAGCTTTGACACCCCTGGATACGAGCAGTACTTC. As protein: CASSFDTPGYEQYF.

CDR3: CSAFMRETQYF. The CDR3 DNA is TGCAGTGCCTTCATGAGGGAGACCCAGTACTTC. V and J are TRBV20-1 and TRBJ2-5; D gene ambiguous. CDR1 and CDR2 from the germline V gene are DFQATT and SNEGSKA (reference sequence). Trimming took 6 bases from V and 5 from J, leaving 10 bases between them. The CDR3 is 11 amino acids.

The rearrangement joins TRBV5-4 to TRBJ2-5; 10 bases map to TRBD2. With the DNA end fitting TRBJ2-7 better, the J assignment may be wrong. There are 14 residues in the CDR3. Germline V gives CDR1 SGHNT, CDR2 YYREEE (reference sequence). CDR3 in DNA: TGTGCCAGCAGCTTGCCCTTAGCGGGAGGCGAGCAGTACTTC. The encoded protein is CASSLPLAGGEQYF.

This clone was found a few times. The chain joins TRBV5-4 to TRBJ1-2; TRBD1 aligns across 8 bases. V lost 4 bases and J lost 10; bases outside the gene matches: 6. This CDR3 is 12 amino acids long. Per the germline V gene, CDR1 is SGHNT and CDR2 is YYREEE (reference sequence). The CDR3 DNA follows: TGTGCCAGCAGCCGGACAGGGTCGGACTACACCTTC. This gives the protein CASSRTGSDYTF.

V and J are TRBV6-4 and TRBJ1-1; D unresolved. The CDR3 is 14 amino acids. Germline-derived CDR1 and CDR2 are MRHNA and SNTAGT. V was shortened by 7 bases and J by 0 bases, with 12 bases between the two germline ends. The CDR3 coding sequence is TGTGCCAGCAACAGTACAGTCATGAACACTGAAGCTTTCTTT. Encoded protein: CASNSTVMNTEAFF.

V usage is TRBV27 and J usage is TRBJ2-7; D ambiguous. Trimming took off 3 bases at V and 2 bases at J, with 11 bases between the two ends. The germline V gene has CDR1 MNHEY and CDR2 SMNVEV (reference sequence). This CDR3 is built from 14 residues. This chain's CDR3 is CASSLNGVTYEQYF. The CDR3 nucleotides are TGTGCCAGCAGTTTGAACGGAGTGACCTACGAGCAGTACTTC.

With respect to this clone: Sequence at one end of the junction differs from germline and may be a read error. This rearrangement joins TRBV7-9 to TRBJ2-7; D unclear. CDR3 length equals 13 residues. In germline, CDR1 is SEHNR, CDR2 FQNEAQ (reference sequence). The DNA for the CDR3 is TGTTCCAGCAGCTTAGCCGGGTCGGGCGAGCAGTACTTC. Protein product: CSSSLAGSGEQYF.

V gene TRBV5-1 combines with J gene TRBJ1-1; no firm D call. Germline V gene lookup returns CDR1 SGHRS and CDR2 YFSETQ. The V end was cut by 4 bases, the J end by 1 base, with 8 bases between. The CDR3 runs to 13 residues. The CDR3: CASSANGNTEAFF. The CDR3 nucleotides read TGCGCCAGCAGCGCCAACGGGAACACTGAAGCTTTCTTT.